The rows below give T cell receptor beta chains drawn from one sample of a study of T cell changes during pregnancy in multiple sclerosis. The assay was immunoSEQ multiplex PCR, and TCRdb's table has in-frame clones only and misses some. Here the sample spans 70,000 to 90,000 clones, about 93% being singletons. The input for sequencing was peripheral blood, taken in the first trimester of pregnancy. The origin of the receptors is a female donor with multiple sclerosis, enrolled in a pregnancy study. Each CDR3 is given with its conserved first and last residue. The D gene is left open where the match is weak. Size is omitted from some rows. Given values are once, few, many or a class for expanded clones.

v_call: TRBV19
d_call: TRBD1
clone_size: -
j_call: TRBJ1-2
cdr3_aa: CASSILGTGGFGGYTF
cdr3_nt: TGTGCCAGTAGTATTCTCGGGACAGGGGGCTTCGGTGGCTACACCTTC

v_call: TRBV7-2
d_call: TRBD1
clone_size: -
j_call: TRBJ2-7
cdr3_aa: CASSLRTGDPLIEQYF
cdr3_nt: TGTGCCAGCAGCTTACGGACAGGGGACCCCTTAATCGAGCAGTACTTC

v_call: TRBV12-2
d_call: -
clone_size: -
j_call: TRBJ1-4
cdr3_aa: CASRLDTRKRDSTNEKLFF
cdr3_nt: TGTGCAAGTCGCTTAGATACCAGAAAACGAGACTCAACTAATGAAAAACTGTTTTTT

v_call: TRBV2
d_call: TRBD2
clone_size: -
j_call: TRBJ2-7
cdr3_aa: CASSDPRGGTYEQYF
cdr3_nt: TGTGCCAGCAGTGACCCACGGGGGGGAACCTACGAGCAGTACTTC

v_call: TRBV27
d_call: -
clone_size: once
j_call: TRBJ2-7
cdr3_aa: CASAYTGTTYEQYF
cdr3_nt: TGTGCCAGCGCCTACACAGGGACAACCTACGAGCAGTACTTC

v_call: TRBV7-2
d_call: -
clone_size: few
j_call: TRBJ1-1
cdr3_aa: CASSYSRVNTEAFF
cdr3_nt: TGTGCCAGCAGCTACTCCAGGGTGAACACTGAAGCTTTCTTT

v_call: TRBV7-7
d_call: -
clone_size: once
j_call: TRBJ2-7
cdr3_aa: CASSLRAGPLYEQYF
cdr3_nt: TGTGCCAGCAGCTTAAGGGCGGGACCTCTTTACGAGCAGTACTTC

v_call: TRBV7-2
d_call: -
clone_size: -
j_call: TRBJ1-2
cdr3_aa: CASSSHRAGGYTF
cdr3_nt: TGTGCCAGCAGCTCCCACAGGGCAGGTGGCTACACCTTC

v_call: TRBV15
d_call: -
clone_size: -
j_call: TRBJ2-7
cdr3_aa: CATSNLLAPSSYEQYF
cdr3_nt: TGTGCCACCAGCAACCTACTAGCTCCTAGCTCCTACGAGCAGTACTTC

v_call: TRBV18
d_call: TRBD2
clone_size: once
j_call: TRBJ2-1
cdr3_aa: CASSPGLTSGGLLTSSYNEQFF
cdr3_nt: TGTGCCAGCTCACCGGGGTTGACTAGCGGGGGGCTCCTTACCAGCTCCTACAATGAGCAGTTCTTC

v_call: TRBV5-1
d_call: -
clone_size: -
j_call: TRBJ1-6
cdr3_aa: CASSLVGREGNSPLHF
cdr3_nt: TGCGCCAGCAGCTTGGTGGGCAGGGAGGGTAATTCACCCCTCCACTTT

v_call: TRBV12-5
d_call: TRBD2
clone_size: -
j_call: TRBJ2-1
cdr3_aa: CASGLVSGTSGNEQFF
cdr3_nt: TGTGCTAGTGGTTTGGTATCGGGGACTAGCGGCAATGAGCAGTTCTTC

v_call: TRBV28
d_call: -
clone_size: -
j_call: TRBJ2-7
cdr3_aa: CASSLSSGIDSYEQYF
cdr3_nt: TGTGCCAGCAGTTTAAGTTCAGGGATTGATTCCTACGAGCAGTACTTC

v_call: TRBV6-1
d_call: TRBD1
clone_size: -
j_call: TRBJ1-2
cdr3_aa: CASSDSGTGLGYTF
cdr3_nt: TGTGCCAGCAGTGATTCCGGGACAGGGTTGGGCTACACCTTC

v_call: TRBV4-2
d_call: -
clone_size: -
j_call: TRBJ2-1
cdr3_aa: CASSQDEIADEQFF
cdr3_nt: TGTGCCAGCAGCCAAGATGAGATAGCCGATGAGCAGTTCTTC

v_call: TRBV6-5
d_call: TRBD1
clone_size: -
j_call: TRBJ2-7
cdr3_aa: CASSRDSGGRYEQYF
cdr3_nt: TGTGCCAGCAGTCGGGACTCAGGGGGCAGGTACGAGCAGTACTTC

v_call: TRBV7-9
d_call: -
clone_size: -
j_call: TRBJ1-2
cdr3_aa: CASSPYFGTNYGYTF
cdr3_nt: TGTGCCAGCAGCCCTTATTTCGGGACAAACTATGGCTACACCTTC

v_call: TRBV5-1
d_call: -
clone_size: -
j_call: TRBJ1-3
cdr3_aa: CASSLEGSSGNTIYF
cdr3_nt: TGCGCCAGCAGCTTGGAAGGGAGCTCTGGAAACACCATATATTTT

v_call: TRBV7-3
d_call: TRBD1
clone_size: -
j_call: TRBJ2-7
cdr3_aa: CASSPWDRGDNEQYF
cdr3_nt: TGTGCCAGCAGCCCCTGGGACAGGGGCGACAACGAGCAGTACTTC

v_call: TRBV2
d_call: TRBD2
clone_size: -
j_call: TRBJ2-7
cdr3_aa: CASRWASGTDEQYF
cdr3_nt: TGTGCCAGCAGGTGGGCTAGCGGGACGGACGAGCAGTACTTC

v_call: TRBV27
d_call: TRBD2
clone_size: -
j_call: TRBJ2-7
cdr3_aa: CASRLTSGTPYEQYF
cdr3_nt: TGTGCCAGCAGACTAACTAGCGGGACCCCCTACGAGCAGTACTTC

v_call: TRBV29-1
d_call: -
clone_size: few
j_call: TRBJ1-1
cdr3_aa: CSVHIRGREAFF
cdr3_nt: TGCAGCGTTCACATTCGAGGCAGAGAAGCTTTCTTT

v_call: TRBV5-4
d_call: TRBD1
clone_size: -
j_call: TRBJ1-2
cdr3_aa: CASSPRGQGNYGYTF
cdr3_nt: TGTGCCAGCAGCCCGCGAGGACAGGGGAACTATGGCTACACCTTC

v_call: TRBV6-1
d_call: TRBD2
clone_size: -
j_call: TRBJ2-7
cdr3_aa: CASSEGTSGGFYEQYF
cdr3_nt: TGTGCCAGCAGTGAAGGGACTAGCGGGGGTTTCTACGAGCAGTACTTC

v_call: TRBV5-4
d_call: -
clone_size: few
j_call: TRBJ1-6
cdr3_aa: CASSLSRETYNSPLHF
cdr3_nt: TGTGCCAGCAGCTTGAGCAGGGAAACCTATAATTCACCCCTCCACTTT

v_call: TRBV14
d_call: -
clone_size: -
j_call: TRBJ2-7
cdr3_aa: CASSPPGFYEQYF
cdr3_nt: TGTGCCAGCAGCCCCCCGGGGTTCTACGAGCAGTACTTC

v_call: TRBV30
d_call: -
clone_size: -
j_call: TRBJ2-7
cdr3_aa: CAWSEDSLYEQYF
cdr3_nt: TGTGCCTGGAGTGAGGACAGCCTCTACGAGCAGTACTTC

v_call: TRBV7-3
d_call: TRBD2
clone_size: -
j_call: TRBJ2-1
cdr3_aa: CASSSLAGGSNEQFF
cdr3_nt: TGTGCCAGCAGCTCTCTAGCGGGAGGTAGCAATGAGCAGTTCTTC

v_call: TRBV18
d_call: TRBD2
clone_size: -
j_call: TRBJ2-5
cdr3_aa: CASSPSGRWQETQYF
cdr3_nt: TGTGCCAGCTCACCTAGCGGGAGGTGGCAAGAGACCCAGTACTTC

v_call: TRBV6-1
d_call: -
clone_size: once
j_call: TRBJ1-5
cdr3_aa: CASSEGAGPNQPQHF
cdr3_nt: TGTGCCAGCAGTGAAGGTGCAGGGCCCAATCAGCCCCAGCATTTT

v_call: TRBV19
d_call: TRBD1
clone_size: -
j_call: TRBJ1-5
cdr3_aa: CASSINGQGSNQPQHF
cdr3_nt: TGTGCCAGTAGTATAAACGGACAGGGTAGCAATCAGCCCCAGCATTTT

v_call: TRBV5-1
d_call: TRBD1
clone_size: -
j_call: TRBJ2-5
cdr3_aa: CASSTGTGAGETQYF
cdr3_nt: TGCGCCAGCAGCACCGGGACAGGGGCTGGGGAGACCCAGTACTTC

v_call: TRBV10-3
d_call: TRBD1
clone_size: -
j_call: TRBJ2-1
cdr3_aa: CAISNRGTGDEQFF
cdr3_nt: TGTGCCATCAGTAACAGGGGGACAGGGGATGAGCAGTTCTTC

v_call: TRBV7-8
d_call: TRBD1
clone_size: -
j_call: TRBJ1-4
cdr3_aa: CASSLVAGTGVGKLFF
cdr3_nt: TGTGCCAGCAGCTTAGTAGCCGGGACAGGGGTGGGAAAACTGTTTTTT

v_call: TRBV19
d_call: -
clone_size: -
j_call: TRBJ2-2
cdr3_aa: CAILSRAGELFF
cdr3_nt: TGTGCCATCTTATCGCGGGCCGGGGAGCTGTTTTTT

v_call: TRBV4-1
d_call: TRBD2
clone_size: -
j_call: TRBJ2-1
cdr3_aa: CASSQEAGAGDEQFF
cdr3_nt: TGCGCCAGCAGCCAAGAGGCGGGAGCTGGTGATGAGCAGTTCTTC

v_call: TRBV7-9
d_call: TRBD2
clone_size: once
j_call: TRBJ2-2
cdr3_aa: CASSGRLIRGEGTGELFF
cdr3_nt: TGTGCCAGCAGCGGTCGACTTATCCGGGGGGAGGGCACCGGGGAGCTGTTTTTT

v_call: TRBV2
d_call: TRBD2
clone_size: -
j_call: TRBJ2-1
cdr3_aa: CASSSFRLAGGRGEQFF
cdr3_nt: TGTGCCAGCAGTAGTTTTAGACTAGCGGGGGGGCGGGGTGAGCAGTTCTTC

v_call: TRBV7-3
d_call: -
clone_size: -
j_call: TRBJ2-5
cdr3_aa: CASSLTTMGETQYF
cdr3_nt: TGTGCCAGCAGCTTAACGACTATGGGGGAGACCCAGTACTTC

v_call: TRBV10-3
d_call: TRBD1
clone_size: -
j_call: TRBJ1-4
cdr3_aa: CAISESGQGGKLFF
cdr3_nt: TGTGCCATCAGTGAGTCTGGACAGGGTGGAAAACTGTTTTTT

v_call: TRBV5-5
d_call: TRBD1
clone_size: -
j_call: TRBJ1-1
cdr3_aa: CASSYEQGVNTEAFF
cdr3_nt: TGTGCCAGCAGCTATGAACAGGGGGTAAACACTGAAGCTTTCTTT

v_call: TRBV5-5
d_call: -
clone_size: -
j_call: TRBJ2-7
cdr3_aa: CASSPQGVGLTYEQYF
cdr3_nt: TGTGCCAGCAGCCCGCAGGGTGTGGGTTTGACCTACGAGCAGTACTTC

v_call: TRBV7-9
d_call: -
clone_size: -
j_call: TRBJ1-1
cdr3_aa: CASSLPQGLNTEAFF
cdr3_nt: TGTGCCAGCAGCTTACCCCAGGGCCTGAACACTGAAGCTTTCTTT

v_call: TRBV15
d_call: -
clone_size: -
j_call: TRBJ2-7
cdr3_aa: CATSRNRAHLSYEQYF
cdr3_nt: TGTGCCACCAGCAGGAACAGGGCCCACCTTTCCTACGAGCAGTACTTC

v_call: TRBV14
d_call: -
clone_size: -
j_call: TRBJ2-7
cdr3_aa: CASSRRTPFHEQYF
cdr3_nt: TGTGCCAGCAGCCGCCGAACTCCGTTCCACGAGCAGTACTTC

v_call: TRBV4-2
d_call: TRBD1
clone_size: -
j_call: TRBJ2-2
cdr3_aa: CASSPTPLGQGMLLAGELFF
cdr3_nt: TGTGCCAGCAGCCCAACGCCTCTAGGACAGGGGATGTTGCTAGCCGGGGAGCTGTTTTTT

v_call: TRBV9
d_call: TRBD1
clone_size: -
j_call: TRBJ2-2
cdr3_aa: CASTGQGGLRNTGELFF
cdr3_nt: TGTGCCAGCACCGGACAGGGAGGACTACGAAACACCGGGGAGCTGTTTTTT

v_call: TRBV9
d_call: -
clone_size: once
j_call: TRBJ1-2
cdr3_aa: CASSVGGVTGYTF
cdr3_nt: TGTGCCAGCAGCGTAGGGGGCGTGACCGGCTACACCTTC

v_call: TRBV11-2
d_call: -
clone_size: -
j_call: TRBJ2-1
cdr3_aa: CASSPTGSYNEQFF
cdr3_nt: TGTGCCAGCAGCCCTACCGGCTCCTACAATGAGCAGTTCTTC

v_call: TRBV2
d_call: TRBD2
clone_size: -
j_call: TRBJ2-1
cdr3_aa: CASRYRTSGGMNEQFF
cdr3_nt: TGTGCCAGCAGATACCGGACTAGCGGGGGAATGAATGAGCAGTTCTTC

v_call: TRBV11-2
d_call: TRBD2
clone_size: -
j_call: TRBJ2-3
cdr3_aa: CASSLAPKLAADTQYF
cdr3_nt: TGTGCCAGCAGCTTAGCCCCTAAGCTAGCGGCAGATACGCAGTATTTT

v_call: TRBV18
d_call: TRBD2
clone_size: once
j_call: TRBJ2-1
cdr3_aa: CASSPLNPLSGRFAEGNEQFF
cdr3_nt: TGTGCCAGCTCACCCCTCAACCCTCTTAGCGGGAGGTTTGCGGAGGGAAATGAGCAGTTCTTC

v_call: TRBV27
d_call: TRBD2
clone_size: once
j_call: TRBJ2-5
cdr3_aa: CASSLQSGRGQTQYF
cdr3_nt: TGTGCCAGCAGTCTCCAAAGCGGGAGGGGGCAGACCCAGTACTTC

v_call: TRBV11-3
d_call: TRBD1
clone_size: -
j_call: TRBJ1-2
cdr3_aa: CAIINRDRGLGYTF
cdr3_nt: TGTGCCATCATAAACCGGGACAGGGGTCTTGGCTACACCTTC

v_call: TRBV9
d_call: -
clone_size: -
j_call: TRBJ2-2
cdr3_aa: CASSVVSNTGELFF
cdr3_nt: TGTGCCAGCAGCGTAGTAAGCAACACCGGGGAGCTGTTTTTT

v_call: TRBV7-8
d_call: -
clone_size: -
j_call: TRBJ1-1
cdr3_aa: CASRGGGNTEAFF
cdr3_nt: TGTGCCAGCAGAGGGGGGGGGAACACTGAAGCTTTCTTT

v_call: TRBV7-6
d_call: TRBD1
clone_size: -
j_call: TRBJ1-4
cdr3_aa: CASSLAPGQRNEKLFF
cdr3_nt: TGTGCCAGCAGCTTAGCGCCGGGACAGAGAAATGAAAAACTGTTTTTT

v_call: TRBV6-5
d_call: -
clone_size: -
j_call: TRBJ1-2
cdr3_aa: CASSYSGGYGYTF
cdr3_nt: TGTGCCAGCAGTTACTCAGGAGGCTATGGCTACACCTTC

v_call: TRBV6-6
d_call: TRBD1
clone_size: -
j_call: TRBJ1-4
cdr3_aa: CASSPGTGGFDEKLFF
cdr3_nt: TGTGCCAGCAGCCCTGGGACAGGGGGCTTTGATGAAAAACTGTTTTTT

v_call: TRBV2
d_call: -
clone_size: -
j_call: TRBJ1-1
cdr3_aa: CASRAGPLTEAFF
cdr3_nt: TGTGCCAGCAGGGCGGGGCCCCTCACTGAAGCTTTCTTT